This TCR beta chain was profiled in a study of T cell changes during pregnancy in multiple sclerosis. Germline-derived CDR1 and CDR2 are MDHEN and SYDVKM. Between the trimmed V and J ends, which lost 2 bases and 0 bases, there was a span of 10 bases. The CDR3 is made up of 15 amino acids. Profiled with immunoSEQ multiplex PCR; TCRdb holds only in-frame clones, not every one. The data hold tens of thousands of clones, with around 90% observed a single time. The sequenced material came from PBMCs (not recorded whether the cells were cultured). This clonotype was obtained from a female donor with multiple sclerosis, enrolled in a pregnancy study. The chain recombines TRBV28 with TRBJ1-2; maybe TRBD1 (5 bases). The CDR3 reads CASSLRTGANYGYTF. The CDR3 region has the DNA TGTGCCAGCAGTTTACGCACAGGAGCTAACTATGGCTACACCTTC.